The 8 T cell receptor beta chains presented below share a single source sample, sequenced in a study of OX40 agonist ivuxolimab in advanced cancers. The protocol was immunoSEQ multiplex PCR, while the TCRdb copy is restricted to in-frame clones and leaves out a portion. The sample yields roughly 90,000 clones, roughly 89% seen once. The sample here was CD4+ or CD8+ T cells sorted from blood, taken in a trial of the OX40 agonist ivuxolimab. These receptors originate from an adult with an advanced solid tumor such as melanoma, head and neck, liver or kidney cancer.

The J gene is TRBJ2-7, the V gene TRBV6-1; 14 bases are a match to TRBD2. V lost 1 base, J lost 5 bases, and 7 bases stayed unmatched. Germline assignment: CDR1 MNHNS and CDR2 SASEGT. There are 17 residues in the CDR3. This chain's CDR3 is CASSEVTSGRARNEQYF. For the CDR3, the DNA is TGTGCCAGCAGTGAAGTGACTAGCGGGAGGGCCCGGAACGAGCAGTACTTC.

The CDR3 is CAISGSGRATDTQYF. The CDR3 bases are TGTGCCATCAGTGGGAGCGGGAGGGCCACAGATACGCAGTATTTT. V usage is TRBV10-3 and J usage is TRBJ2-3; TRBD2 agrees at 10 bases. V shed 4 bases and J 2 bases; nucleotides not matched to a gene: 3. The germline gives CDR1 ENHRY, CDR2 SYGVKD. This CDR3 has 15 amino acids.

This chain links TRBV5-1 with TRBJ1-6; 7 bases match TRBD1. The junction had 3 bases not matched to a gene; V was cut back by 2 bases and J by 7 bases. Germline-derived CDR1 and CDR2 are SGHRS and YFSETQ. The CDR3 has 14 amino acids. This CDR3 reads CASSFEGANSPLHF. The CDR3 region has the DNA TGCGCCAGCAGCTTTGAGGGGGCCAATTCACCCCTCCACTTT.

This clone was seen just once. The chain is built from TRBV29-1 and TRBJ2-3; 11 nucleotides agree with TRBD2. After removal of 4 bases from V and 5 bases from J, the junction contained 5 bases not matched to a gene. The germline V gene encodes CDR1 SQVTM and CDR2 ANQGSEA. The CDR3 runs to 14 residues. CDR3 loop: CSVVLAGGLDTQYF. The CDR3 DNA reads as TGCAGCGTTGTGCTAGCGGGAGGATTAGATACGCAGTATTTT.

V is TRBV5-1 and J is TRBJ1-1; TRBD1 agrees at 8 bases. CDR1 and CDR2 from the germline V gene are SGHRS and YFSETQ. The CDR3 spans 13 residues. The V segment lost 4 bases and the J segment 10 bases; nucleotides outside the gene matches: 9. CDR3 residues: CASSAQQGGGAFF. For the CDR3, the DNA is TGCGCCAGCAGCGCCCAACAGGGGGGAGGAGCTTTCTTT.

This sequence joins TRBV5-1 and TRBJ2-3; D not certain. CDR1 and CDR2 from the germline V gene are SGHRS and YFSETQ. The ends were cut back, 6 bases at V and 0 bases at J, with 11 bases in the middle. This CDR3 is built from 14 residues. The CDR3 is CASTLLTSTDTQYF. For the CDR3, the DNA is TGCGCCAGCACCCTTCTAACTAGCACAGATACGCAGTATTTT.

The chain uses TRBV7-6 and TRBJ1-2; D is perhaps TRBD1 (5 bases). Per germline, CDR1 SGHVS and CDR2 FNYEAQ. The CDR3 length is 14 residues. V gave up 5 bases and J gave up 4 bases, with 14 bases separating them. The CDR3 sequence: CASSRPGTGYGYTF. The DNA of the CDR3 is TGTGCCAGCAGCCGACCTGGGACCGGCTATGGCTACACCTTC.

The J gene is TRBJ2-3, the V gene TRBV7-6; 8 nucleotides agree with TRBD2. In germline, CDR1 is SGHVS, CDR2 FNYEAQ. The CDR3 is made up of 13 amino acids. V shed 2 bases, J shed 5 bases, and the junction held 0 bases outside the gene matches. CDR3 DNA sequence: TGTGCCAGCAGCTTACGGGAGGGAGATACGCAGTATTTT. It encodes CASSLREGDTQYF.